These T cell receptor beta chains were read from a single sample in a study of Ad26.COV2.S vaccination and SARS-CoV-2 variants. Produced via immunoSEQ multiplex PCR; TCRdb's table is partial and in-frame only. The sample has some 450,000 clones; less than 95% are singletons. The sequences come from peripheral blood, collected in a trial of Ad26.COV2.S vaccine versus placebo. The receptors were gathered from a person aged 18-65 years who received the Ad26.COV2.S COVID-19 vaccine or a placebo. Both conserved end residues are part of each CDR3. Each record gives: CDR3 DNA, CDR3 protein, J gene, V gene, clone size, CDR3 length, D gene. D genes are given only for firm matches. The size entry is marked missing in some rows and otherwise reads once, few, many or a size class.

CDR3 DNA: TGTGCCAGCAGCTTGTCGACAGGGGTCTACGAGCAGTACTTC
CDR3 protein: CASSLSTGVYEQYF
J gene: TRBJ2-7
V gene: TRBV5-4
clone size: NA
CDR3 length: 14
D gene: TRBD1

CDR3 DNA: TGTGCCAGTAGTGAGACGGGCTCTGGGGCCAACGTCCTGACTTTC
CDR3 protein: CASSETGSGANVLTF
J gene: TRBJ2-6
V gene: TRBV19
clone size: NA
CDR3 length: 15
D gene: NA

CDR3 DNA: TGTGCCAGCAGAGAGCCGGGACTAGCGGGAGTAGAGACCCAGTACTTC
CDR3 protein: CASREPGLAGVETQYF
J gene: TRBJ2-5
V gene: TRBV2
clone size: few
CDR3 length: 16
D gene: TRBD2

CDR3 DNA: TGTGCCAGCAGCCCCACCGGGGGCAGCTCCTACGAGCAGTACTTC
CDR3 protein: CASSPTGGSSYEQYF
J gene: TRBJ2-7
V gene: TRBV4-2
clone size: NA
CDR3 length: 15
D gene: NA

CDR3 DNA: TGTGCCAGCAGTGTCGGGGTTAGGACTAGCGGGAACAATGAGCAGTTCTTC
CDR3 protein: CASSVGVRTSGNNEQFF
J gene: TRBJ2-1
V gene: TRBV28
clone size: NA
CDR3 length: 17
D gene: TRBD2

CDR3 DNA: TGTGCCAGCAGCGTGAAGGTGGGATACACAGATACGCAGTATTTT
CDR3 protein: CASSVKVGYTDTQYF
J gene: TRBJ2-3
V gene: TRBV9
clone size: NA
CDR3 length: 15
D gene: NA

CDR3 DNA: TGTGCCAGCAGCTTAGGTTCGGGAGCCAATGAGCAGTTCTTC
CDR3 protein: CASSLGSGANEQFF
J gene: TRBJ2-1
V gene: TRBV11-3
clone size: NA
CDR3 length: 14
D gene: NA

CDR3 DNA: TGTGCCAGCAGCCAAAGGTGGGGACAGGGGAATTCACCCCTCCACTTT
CDR3 protein: CASSQRWGQGNSPLHF
J gene: TRBJ1-6
V gene: TRBV5-5
clone size: NA
CDR3 length: 16
D gene: TRBD1

CDR3 DNA: TGTGCGTCCCGGGTGGGACAGGGTAGTCAGCCCCAGCATTTT
CDR3 protein: CASRVGQGSQPQHF
J gene: TRBJ1-5
V gene: TRBV2
clone size: few
CDR3 length: 14
D gene: TRBD1

CDR3 DNA: TGTGCCAGCAGCATAGGGACATCGGGGGAGCAGTACTTC
CDR3 protein: CASSIGTSGEQYF
J gene: TRBJ2-7
V gene: TRBV9
clone size: NA
CDR3 length: 13
D gene: NA

CDR3 DNA: TGTGCCAGCAGCCAAGATTGGAGTAGCTCGTACAATGAGCAGTTCTTC
CDR3 protein: CASSQDWSSSYNEQFF
J gene: TRBJ2-1
V gene: TRBV4-2
clone size: NA
CDR3 length: 16
D gene: NA

CDR3 DNA: TGCGCCAGCAGTGAGGCGGCTAGCGACTACTCCTACGAGCAGTACTTC
CDR3 protein: CASSEAASDYSYEQYF
J gene: TRBJ2-7
V gene: TRBV10-2
clone size: NA
CDR3 length: 16
D gene: NA

CDR3 DNA: TGTGCCAGCAGCCAAGGGGAGACTCCTTACTTC
CDR3 protein: CASSQGETPYF
J gene: TRBJ2-7
V gene: TRBV4-2
clone size: NA
CDR3 length: 11
D gene: NA

CDR3 DNA: TGTGCCAGCAGCCCTTCCGACAGGCGACCCTCCTACGAGCAGTACTTC
CDR3 protein: CASSPSDRRPSYEQYF
J gene: TRBJ2-7
V gene: TRBV28
clone size: NA
CDR3 length: 16
D gene: NA

CDR3 DNA: TGTGCCTGTACAGGGCCAACCTACGAGCAGTACTTC
CDR3 protein: CACTGPTYEQYF
J gene: TRBJ2-7
V gene: TRBV30
clone size: NA
CDR3 length: 12
D gene: NA

CDR3 DNA: TGTGCCAGTAGTATCGGCGGGTTTCAGCCCCAGCATTTT
CDR3 protein: CASSIGGFQPQHF
J gene: TRBJ1-5
V gene: TRBV19
clone size: NA
CDR3 length: 13
D gene: NA

CDR3 DNA: TGTGCCAGCAGCCGGGAGGGCCTAGAGCAGTACTTC
CDR3 protein: CASSREGLEQYF
J gene: TRBJ2-7
V gene: TRBV28
clone size: NA
CDR3 length: 12
D gene: TRBD2

CDR3 DNA: TGTGCCAGCAGCGCTTACGAGGGGGGCTACAATGAGCAGTTCTTC
CDR3 protein: CASSAYEGGYNEQFF
J gene: TRBJ2-1
V gene: TRBV11-3
clone size: NA
CDR3 length: 15
D gene: NA

CDR3 DNA: TGTGCCAGCAGCTCGGCTCCTCGCGTCGAGCAGTACTTC
CDR3 protein: CASSSAPRVEQYF
J gene: TRBJ2-7
V gene: TRBV11-2
clone size: NA
CDR3 length: 13
D gene: NA